The 15 T cell receptor beta chains given below trace back to one sample, sequenced in a study of vaccination effects on CD4 cells after COVID-19. The data were produced by immunoSEQ multiplex PCR, yet TCRdb's version contains in-frame clones alone and is incomplete. The sample lists approximately 54,000 clones, 80% to 85% occurring once. Prior to sequencing, the ViraFEST assay stimulated PBMC with viral peptide pools, which expanded the antigen-specific CD4+ T cells. After roughly 11 days in culture, the CD4+ T cells were isolated. These receptors' antigens are unknown. This sample comprised CD4+ T cells from PBMCs cultured with HCoV-229E spike peptides, obtained before COVID-19 vaccination. These TCRs come from a human donor who received a COVID-19 vaccine.

The genes are TRBV13 and TRBJ2-1; D gene ambiguous. Deletions cut 5 bases from V and 0 bases from J, with 8 bases between. The germline V gene encodes CDR1 PRHDT and CDR2 FYEKMQ (reference sequence). The CDR3 has 14 residues. The CDR3 spells CASSRLSSYNEQFF. The CDR3 region has the DNA TGTGCCAGCAGCAGATTGAGCTCCTACAATGAGCAGTTCTTC.

V usage is TRBV18 and J usage is TRBJ1-3; perhaps TRBD1 as D (6 bases). Trimming took off 3 bases at V and 0 bases at J, with 9 bases between the two ends. Germline CDR1 and CDR2: KGHSH and LQKENI. The CDR3 is made up of 15 amino acids. DNA of the CDR3: TGTGCCAGCTCACCTCGGACAGACTCTGGAAACACCATATATTTT. Translating it yields CASSPRTDSGNTIYF. Together with reference TRBV18 and TRBJ1-3, the CDR3 gives the full variable domain: NAGVMQNPRHLVRRRGQEARLRCSPMKGHSHVYWYRQLPEEGLKFMVYLQKENIIDESGMPKERFSAEFPKEGPSILRIQQVVRGDSAAYFCASSPRTDSGNTIYFGEGSWLTVV.

CDR3 sequence: CASRKTGAFF. In DNA, the CDR3 is TGTGCCAGCAGGAAAACGGGGGCTTTCTTT. J is TRBJ1-1 and V is TRBV12-3 or TRBV12-4; unclear D gene. Trimming cost V 6 bases and J 11 bases, with 10 bases left between them. The CDR3 totals 10 residues.

The rearrangement uses TRBV10-1 and TRBJ2-1, with TRBD1 matching over 11 bases. J gave up 6 bases and V 4 bases, and 5 bases lay outside the gene matches. CDR3 size: 15 residues. The germline gives CDR1 WNHNN, CDR2 SYGVQD (reference sequence). The CDR3 DNA reads TGCGCCAGCAGTGGGGGGGGACAGGGGGTCAATGAGCAGTTCTTC. It codes for CASSGGGQGVNEQFF.

The J gene is TRBJ1-3, the V gene TRBV5-1, with D unresolved. This CDR3 has 16 amino acids. The V gene's germline CDR1 is SGHRS and CDR2 YFSETQ. V lost 3 bases and J 7 bases, leaving 20 bases between the germline ends. CDR3 protein: CASSSAGESVGNTIYF. CDR3 DNA: TGCGCCAGCAGCTCGGCCGGGGAGTCGGTTGGGAACACCATATATTTT. The full variable domain, with the rest looked up from reference TRBV5-1 and TRBJ1-3, is KAGVTQTPRYLIKTRGQQVTLSCSPISGHRSVSWYQQTPGQGLQFLFEYFSETQRNKGNFPGRFSGRQFSNSRSEMNVSTLELGDSALYLCASSSAGESVGNTIYFGEGSWLTVV.

J is TRBJ1-1 and V is TRBV30; weak D call: TRBD1 (5 bases). The CDR3 has 14 amino acids. From germline, CDR1 is GTSNPN and CDR2 SVGIG (reference sequence). V shed 5 bases and J shed 5 bases, with 18 bases lying between them. The CDR3 spells CAWGGRSPMTEAFF. CDR3 sequence (DNA): TGTGCCTGGGGGGGGAGGAGTCCAATGACTGAAGCTTTCTTT.

This chain uses TRBV5-1 with TRBJ2-6, with TRBD2 as a possible D gene (6 bases). Trimming shortened V by 5 bases and J by 0 bases, and 6 bases separated the two germline ends. CDR3 length equals 14 residues. CDR1 is SGHRS, CDR2 YFSETQ, per germline. Written as DNA, the CDR3 is TGCGCCAGCAGGACTAGCTCTGGGGCCAACGTCCTGACTTTC. Protein sequence: CASRTSSGANVLTF.

The CDR3 spells CASSERGRAFF. In DNA form, the CDR3 reads TGTGCCAGCAGTGAGAGGGGACGAGCTTTCTTT. V and J are TRBV2 and TRBJ1-1; TRBD1 might be the D (5 bases). Trimming stripped 3 bases from V and 10 bases from J, with 9 bases between. Germline V gene sequence: CDR1 SNHLY, CDR2 FYNNEI. This CDR3 is built from 11 residues.

The chain uses TRBV28 and TRBJ1-1; 7 bases line up with TRBD1. Trimming cost V 6 bases and J 5 bases; bases outside gene matches: 9. Germline values: CDR1 MDHEN, CDR2 SYDVKM. The CDR3 extends over 14 amino acids. CDR3 nucleotide sequence: TGTGCCAGCAGGAGACAGGGCGTTGGGACTGAAGCTTTCTTT. Its translation is CASRRQGVGTEAFF.

The chain employs TRBV6-2 or TRBV6-3 and TRBJ1-1; D perhaps matches TRBD1 (6 bases). The V end was cut by 5 bases, the J end by 1 base, with 14 bases between. This CDR3 is 15 amino acids long. The germline gives CDR1 MNHEY, CDR2 SVGEGT. CDR3 region: CASSTSGTPNTEAFF. For the CDR3, the DNA is TGTGCCAGCAGTACCTCCGGGACACCGAACACTGAAGCTTTCTTT.

J is TRBJ1-5 and V is TRBV20-1; weak D call: TRBD1 (5 bases). The CDR3 is made up of 16 amino acids. Deletions cut 3 bases from V and 5 bases from J, with 20 bases between. From germline, CDR1 is DFQATT and CDR2 SNEGSKA (reference sequence). CDR3 sequence (DNA): TGCAGTGCTAGTCAATCCTCTGCCGGGGACGATCAGCCCCAGCATTTT. This codes for CSASQSSAGDDQPQHF.

The rearrangement uses TRBV9 and TRBJ2-5, with D maybe TRBD1 (6 bases). Germline V lookup: CDR1 SGDLS, CDR2 YYNGEE. V lost 9 bases and J lost 5, with 23 bases in between. CDR3 length: 15 residues. CDR3 protein: CATSLRGIGWETQYF. In nucleotides, the CDR3 is TGTGCCACCTCCCTAAGGGGGATAGGGTGGGAGACCCAGTACTTC.

V usage is TRBV5-1 and J usage is TRBJ1-2; D gene unclear. The CDR3 is made up of 13 amino acids. Germline V gives CDR1 SGHRS, CDR2 YFSETQ. V was cut by 1 base and J by 8 bases, with 12 bases left in between. CDR3 residues: CASSLSWLSGYTF. The DNA for the CDR3 is TGCGCCAGCAGCTTGTCGTGGTTGAGCGGCTACACCTTC. Combining the CDR3 with reference TRBV5-1 and TRBJ1-2 gives the whole variable domain KAGVTQTPRYLIKTRGQQVTLSCSPISGHRSVSWYQQTPGQGLQFLFEYFSETQRNKGNFPGRFSGRQFSNSRSEMNVSTLELGDSALYLCASSLSWLSGYTFGSGTRLTVV.

The J gene is TRBJ2-1, the V gene TRBV19, with TRBD2 matching 10 bases. Germline CDR1 reads LNHDA; CDR2 reads SQIVND (reference sequence). The CDR3 is 15 amino acids. Trimming took 6 bases from V and 9 from J; bases not matched to a gene: 11. CDR3 nucleotide sequence: TGTGCCAGTAGGCTGACTAGCGGGTCAATGTTTGAGCAGTTCTTC. It is translated as CASRLTSGSMFEQFF. Looking up the rest from reference TRBV19 and TRBJ2-1 gives the full variable domain: DGGITQSPKYLFRKEGQNVTLSCEQNLNHDAMYWYRQDPGQGLRLIYYSQIVNDFQKGDIAEGYSVSREKKESFPLTVTSAQKNPTAFYLCASRLTSGSMFEQFFGPGTRLTVL.

V gene TRBV6-5 combines with J gene TRBJ1-3; a weak D match, TRBD1 (5 bases). Per the germline V gene, CDR1 is MNHEY and CDR2 is SVGAGI. V lost 6 bases and J lost 9, with 18 bases in between. The CDR3 is 14 residues long. The CDR3 spells CASSPAGTRPTIYF. The CDR3 coding sequence is TGTGCCAGCAGCCCGGCCGGGACGCGGCCCACCATATATTTT.